The rows below give T cell receptor beta chains drawn from one sample of a study of molecular identifiers for immune sequencing clone quantification. Each CDR3 protein is one row after TCRdb ran MiXCR on the PCR reads. The table has over 300,000 distinct CDR3 sequences, roughly 24% seen once. The sample was naive CD8+ T cells from blood, with Jurkat cell RNA spiked in. Receptor source: a human donor in good health. Some libraries in this study had Jurkat cell RNA spiked in. CDR3s include the opening cysteine and the closing phenylalanine or tryptophan. The D gene is left open where the match is weak. Clone size appears in some rows only: once, few, many, or a class for an expanded clone.

J,D,V,size,DNA,CDR3
TRBJ2-5,TRBD2,TRBV12-3/TRBV12-4,few,TGTGCCAGCAGTCTAATGAGCGGGGGGCCAGGGAAGACCCAGTACTTC,CASSLMSGGPGKTQYF
TRBJ2-2,NA,TRBV5-4,NA,TGTGCCGGCAGCTTGTCCCTTGCCGGGGAGCTGTTTTTC,CAGSLSLAGELFF
TRBJ1-1,NA,TRBV27,few,TGTGCCAGCAGTTTCCCGGGGGAAACTGAAGCTTTCTTT,CASSFPGETEAFF
TRBJ2-1,NA,TRBV19,many,TGTGCCAGTAGTATCGGAGGTGAGCAGTTCTTC,CASSIGGEQFF
TRBJ1-1,NA,TRBV7-9,many,TGTGCCAGCAGCCGGATAAACACTGAAGCTTTCTTT,CASSRINTEAFF
TRBJ2-1,NA,TRBV13,NA,TGTGCCAGCAGCCCTCCTCTAGGCAGCTATGAGCAGTTCTTC,CASSPPLGSYEQFF
TRBJ2-1,TRBD2,TRBV4-1,NA,TGCGCCAGCAGCCAAGATAGACTAGCGGAGTACAATGAGCAGTTCTTC,CASSQDRLAEYNEQFF
TRBJ2-5,NA,TRBV6-2/TRBV6-3,many,TGTGCCAGCAGTAACACGCAGAAGACCCAAGAGACCCAGTACTTC,CASSNTQKTQETQYF
TRBJ2-3,NA,TRBV5-1,many,TGCGCCAGCAGCTTGGAGTCAGGGGTTAACACAGATACGCAGTATTTT,CASSLESGVNTDTQYF
TRBJ1-1,NA,TRBV20-1,many,TGCAGTGGGGCGAGGCAGGGCCAGCCTTATACTGAAGCTTTCTTT,CSGARQGQPYTEAFF
TRBJ2-2,TRBD1,TRBV5-4,many,TGTGCCAGCAGTGCCGGGACAGAGCACACCGGGGAGCTGTTTTTT,CASSAGTEHTGELFF
TRBJ2-7,TRBD2,TRBV4-3,few,TGCGCCAGCAGCCACCTCTCCGGGGGGGGTGGAGAGCAGTACTTC,CASSHLSGGGGEQYF
TRBJ2-7,TRBD2,TRBV27,NA,TGTGCCAGCAGCCCCTTTAGCGGGGGAACGTGGGGGGAGCAGTACTTC,CASSPFSGGTWGEQYF